Below, one T cell receptor (beta chain) is given with its context. Those who participated ranged in age from roughly 18 to 100 years and resided in about 24 US areas. Either two negative PCRs, clearance, or symptom resolution qualified Cohort 3 donors as recovered. The data were taken from a study of blood T cell repertoires in COVID-19. Per the original data handling: For nucleated cells, counts were estimated from reference gene primer amplification. Some clones are missing from TCRdb's copy, which holds only in-frame ones; the method was immunoSEQ multiplex PCR. That table gives V, J and clone size, and the DNA gave D and trimming. The table records around 300,000 clones, roughly nine tenths of them present only once. This TCR came from a woman aged 40 to 49 who had recovered from COVID-19. The source material was PBMCs or T cells enriched from blood (not recorded which).

As DNA, the CDR3 is TGTGCCAGCAGTCCGAGCGACAGGGGCATTCAGCCCCAGCATTTT. It is translated as CASSPSDRGIQPQHF. The chain links TRBV6-6 to TRBJ1-5; 8 nucleotides line up with TRBD1. Germline V lookup: CDR1 MNHNY, CDR2 SVGAGI (reference sequence). J was trimmed by 6 bases and V by 5 bases; bases with no gene match: 9. There are 15 residues in the CDR3.